This T cell receptor (beta chain) appears in the sequencing data of a study of Graves' ophthalmopathy and Graves' hyperthyroidism. The wider study: There was a collection of peripheral blood at initial diagnosis, before any treatment. Overall study findings and caveats: Thyroid clonotypes that were expanded above 0.001 frequency mostly also appeared in blood.

Enrolled hyperthyroidism patients had a new diagnosis, a duration under 2 months, and an age of 18 to 65. The PBMCs were taken from roughly 9.3 ml of fresh peripheral blood. Germline-derived CDR1 and CDR2 are SNHLY and FYNNEI. Trimming cost V 8 bases and J 4 bases; bases outside gene matches: 20. The CDR3 spans 19 residues. This clonotype was recorded many times. Its antigen is unidentified. CDR3 regions of TCR beta were amplified from RNA transcripts. HTBI primers were employed in first-round RT-PCR, then a second-round multiplex PCR followed. TCRdb re-called the multiplex PCR reads with MiXCR, one entry per CDR3 protein. This table holds some 39,000 distinct CDR3 sequences, about half found once.

Sample: peripheral blood. The chain joins TRBV2 to TRBJ1-1, with 12 bases lining up with TRBD1. This receptor was obtained from an adult woman with stable Graves' hyperthyroidism. This CDR3 is CASAIPRDRGQNLATEAFF. DNA of the CDR3: TGTGCCAGCGCTATCCCCCGGGACAGGGGGCAAAATTTGGCCACTGAAGCTTTCTTT.